Listed here are 30 T cell receptor beta chains from one sample, sequenced in a study of CD8 T cells in Susac syndrome. The authors reverse transcribed roughly 0.5 to 1 ug RNA with random hexamers. Using its own MiXCR run on the immunoSEQ multiplex PCR reads, TCRdb lists one record per CDR3 protein. The data show roughly 200,000 distinct CDR3 sequences, with about 93% seen just once and approximately 0.099% held by the top ten. The source material was CD4+ T cells from PBMCs. The receptors were sampled from a human donor with Susac syndrome.

The chain links TRBV5-1 to TRBJ1-1; maybe TRBD1 (6 bases). Germline CDR1 and CDR2: SGHRS and YFSETQ. V gave up 2 bases and J gave up 5 bases, with 10 bases separating them. The CDR3 totals 13 residues. Here the CDR3 reads CASSFGGQTEAFF. DNA for the CDR3: TGCGCCAGCAGCTTCGGGGGGCAGACTGAAGCTTTCTTT.

CDR3 nucleotide sequence: TGTGCCTGGAGCGCAGACAGCTACAATGAGCAGTTCTTC. Amino acid sequence: CAWSADSYNEQFF. The chain links TRBV30 to TRBJ2-1; D is perhaps TRBD1 (5 bases). CDR3 length equals 13 residues. V lost 3 bases, J lost 3 bases, and 9 bases lay in between. CDR1 and CDR2 (germline): GTSNPN, SVGIG (reference sequence).

The CDR3: CASSLRPLGGNQPQHF. CDR3 coding DNA: TGTGCCAGCAGTCTCCGACCTCTCGGCGGGAATCAGCCCCAGCATTTT. The chain combines TRBV27 with TRBJ1-5; D is unclear. The CDR3 has 16 amino acids. CDR1 MNHEY and CDR2 SMNVEV come from the germline V gene (reference sequence). Trimming removed 5 bases at V and 4 bases at J, with 18 bases between.

The chain carries TRBV20-1 and TRBJ2-7, with D unresolved. V was cut by 5 bases and J by 2 bases, with 7 bases left in between. Germline V gives CDR1 DFQATT, CDR2 SNEGSKA (reference sequence). The CDR3 has 11 residues. CDR3 nucleotide sequence: TGCAGTGCTCGAACCACCTACGAGCAGTACTTC. Amino acids: CSARTTYEQYF.

CDR3 sequence (DNA): TGTGCCAGCGCGACGGAGATCACAGATACGCAGTATTTT. Translating it yields CASATEITDTQYF. V is TRBV18 and J is TRBJ2-3; D unresolved. V was clipped by 8 bases and J by 2 bases, with 11 bases between them. Germline CDR1 is KGHSH and CDR2 is LQKENI. The CDR3 runs 13 residues.

This CDR3 is CASSPPDRNTEAFF. In DNA, the CDR3 is TGCGCCAGCAGCCCTCCGGACAGGAACACTGAAGCTTTCTTT. The gene calls are TRBV5-1 and TRBJ1-1, with D perhaps TRBD1 (6 bases). The CDR3 extends over 14 amino acids. Germline lookup yields CDR1 SGHRS and CDR2 YFSETQ. The V gene lost 4 bases and the J gene lost 1 base, with 11 bases spanning the gap.

The rearrangement uses TRBV18 and TRBJ2-1; D unclear. The CDR3 length is 16 residues. The V end lost 3 bases, the J end lost 7 bases, and 19 bases lay between the germline ends. Per the germline V gene, CDR1 is KGHSH and CDR2 is LQKENI. CDR3 in DNA: TGTGCCAGCTCACCCCGAACCGAGGACCTCAGGAATGAGCAGTTCTTC. It codes for CASSPRTEDLRNEQFF.

This CDR3 is CASSLTTGSQYEQYF. CDR3 nucleotide sequence: TGTGCCAGCAGCTTAACGACAGGGTCCCAATACGAGCAGTACTTC. V and J are TRBV7-8 and TRBJ2-7; 7 bases match TRBD1. The germline CDR1 and CDR2 sequences are SGHVS and FQNEAQ. With V trimmed by 2 bases and J by 4 bases, 8 bases remained unmatched. The CDR3 totals 15 residues.

The V and J genes are TRBV14 and TRBJ1-2, with D unresolved. CDR3 length equals 14 residues. Trimming stripped 1 base from V and 5 bases from J, with 11 bases between. Germline CDR1 is SGHDN and CDR2 is FVKESK. The CDR3 protein is CASSQGYRLYGYTF. Here the CDR3 DNA reads TGTGCCAGCAGCCAAGGATACAGACTTTATGGCTACACCTTC.

This chain uses TRBV29-1 with TRBJ2-1, with TRBD2 matching 12 bases. Germline assignment: CDR1 SQVTM and CDR2 ANQGSEA. V gave up 8 bases and J gave up 4 bases; unmatched junction bases: 6. This CDR3 has 14 residues. Here the CDR3 DNA reads TGCAGCATAGGACTAGCGGGAACATACAATGAGCAGTTCTTC. Its translation: CSIGLAGTYNEQFF.

This chain connects TRBV5-4 to TRBJ2-4, with D maybe TRBD1 (6 bases). This CDR3 has 16 amino acids. The V end was cut by 3 bases, the J end by 5 bases, with 18 bases between. The germline CDR1 and CDR2 sequences are SGHNT and YYREEE (reference sequence). In DNA form, the CDR3 reads TGTGCCAGCAGCTCCGCGACCTCACAGGGAGAAAACATTCAGTACTTC. Protein: CASSSATSQGENIQYF.

The rearrangement joins TRBV30 to TRBJ1-4; D is unclear. Per germline, CDR1 GTSNPN and CDR2 SVGIG (reference sequence). V lost 2 bases and J lost 5, with 6 bases in between. This CDR3 has 12 amino acids. DNA of the CDR3: TGTGCCTGGAGTCTGCTGAATGAAAAACTGTTTTTT. It encodes CAWSLLNEKLFF. The whole variable domain, filled in from reference TRBV30 and TRBJ1-4, reads SQTIHQWPATLVQPVGSPLSLECTVEGTSNPNLYWYRQAAGRGLQLLFYSVGIGQISSEVPQNLSASRPQDRQFILSSKKLLLSDSGFYLCAWSLLNEKLFFGSGTQLSVL.

This sequence joins TRBV28 and TRBJ2-7; 8 bases align to TRBD1. This CDR3 is 13 amino acids long. CDR1 and CDR2 (germline): MDHEN, SYDVKM. V was pared by 5 bases and J by 5 bases, with 5 bases of the junction left unmatched. CDR3 protein: CASSKTGDHEQYF. The DNA of the CDR3 is TGTGCCAGCAGTAAGACAGGGGATCACGAGCAGTACTTC.

The chain uses TRBV6-6 and TRBJ1-2, with D unresolved. The germline V gene has CDR1 MNHNY and CDR2 SVGAGI (reference sequence). The V and J ends lost 6 bases and 8 bases respectively, with 16 bases between them. The length of the CDR3 is 13 residues. The DNA of the CDR3 is TGTGCCAGCAGGCCCGCCGACATAGACGGCTACACCTTC. Translated: CASRPADIDGYTF.

V is TRBV20-1 and J is TRBJ2-3; 7 bases are shared with TRBD2. CDR1 DFQATT and CDR2 SNEGSKA come from the germline V gene (reference sequence). Trimming at V came to 3 bases and at J to 2 bases, leaving 5 bases not matched to a gene. This CDR3 contains 14 residues. DNA for the CDR3: TGCAGTGCTAGTAGCCTAGCGGTCACAGATACGCAGTATTTT. Residues: CSASSLAVTDTQYF.

The rearrangement links TRBV25-1 to TRBJ2-5; D unresolved. Germline CDR1 and CDR2: MGHDK and SYGVNS. The germline V and J ends were trimmed by 2 bases and 0 bases, with 10 bases remaining between them. The CDR3 has 15 amino acids. CDR3 protein: CASSEGSVHQETQYF. CDR3 nucleotide sequence: TGTGCCAGCAGTGAAGGCTCCGTACACCAAGAGACCCAGTACTTC.

The V and J genes are TRBV15 and TRBJ2-2; perhaps D is TRBD1 or TRBD2 (6 bases each). V was cut by 0 bases and J by 7 bases, with 15 bases left in between. CDR1 is LNHNV, CDR2 YYDKDF, per germline (reference sequence). The CDR3 loop spans 16 amino acids. CDR3 in DNA: TGTGCCACCAGCAGAGATCCGGGGGCCTTGGGCGGGGAGCTGTTTTTT. As protein: CATSRDPGALGGELFF.

The V and J genes are TRBV6-6 and TRBJ1-1; 9 positions agree with TRBD1. Germline assignment: CDR1 MNHNY and CDR2 SVGAGI (reference sequence). The V and J ends lost 2 bases and 8 bases, in that order; junction bases with no gene match: 9. The CDR3 spans 15 residues. CDR3 loop: CASSYGNRGLGEAFF. Here the CDR3 DNA reads TGTGCCAGCAGTTACGGGAACAGGGGGCTTGGGGAAGCTTTCTTT.

This clonotype has a single count. The chain employs TRBV14 and TRBJ2-1; 8 nucleotides line up with TRBD2. From germline, CDR1 is SGHDN and CDR2 FVKESK. The CDR3 extends over 15 amino acids. V lost 3 bases and J lost 2; bases outside the gene matches: 3. The CDR3 nucleotides are TGTGCCAGCAGCCAGGGAGCGGGGGCCTACAATGAGCAGTTCTTC. Residues: CASSQGAGAYNEQFF.

This rearrangement joins TRBV11-2 to TRBJ2-5, with D possibly matching TRBD1 (6 bases). There are 14 residues in the CDR3. Germline V CDR1 and CDR2: SGHAT, FQNNGV. Trimming took off 4 bases at V and 1 base at J, with 10 bases between the two ends. The CDR3 loop reads CASSSGQLQETQYF. CDR3 in DNA: TGTGCCAGCAGCTCCGGACAGCTCCAAGAGACCCAGTACTTC.

This rearrangement joins TRBV2 to TRBJ1-4; D ambiguous. The germline gives CDR1 SNHLY, CDR2 FYNNEI. The length of the CDR3 is 13 residues. V gave up 3 bases and J gave up 5 bases, with 7 bases separating them. CDR3 protein: CASSDPRNEKLFF. CDR3 nucleotide sequence: TGTGCCAGCAGTGACCCCAGGAATGAAAAACTGTTTTTT.

The chain recombines TRBV12-3 or TRBV12-4 with TRBJ1-5; D unresolved. V shed 7 bases and J shed 2 bases, with 6 bases lying between them. The length of the CDR3 is 12 residues. The CDR3 region has the DNA TGTGCCAGCACCCGGGGCAATCAGCCCCAGCATTTT. As protein: CASTRGNQPQHF.

This chain links TRBV6-5 with TRBJ1-1, with no clear D. Trimming took off 6 bases at V and 1 base at J, with 15 bases between the two ends. Germline CDR1 reads MNHEY; CDR2 reads SVGAGI. This CDR3 region has 15 residues. CDR3 residues: CASSRATRGNTEAFF. The DNA of the CDR3 is TGTGCCAGCAGCCGTGCGACTCGGGGGAACACTGAAGCTTTCTTT.

This CDR3 is CASARGRGAHGYTF. The CDR3, as DNA: TGTGCCAGCGCGCGCGGGCGGGGGGCCCATGGCTACACCTTC. The chain recombines TRBV7-2 with TRBJ1-2, with a weak D call TRBD1 (6 bases). The CDR3 consists of 14 residues. V was clipped by 8 bases and J by 6 bases, with 19 bases between them. Germline loops: CDR1 SGHTA, CDR2 FQGNSA.

This clonotype has a single count. J is TRBJ2-5 and V is TRBV13, with 8 bases lining up with TRBD2. The trim removed 6 bases at V and 5 bases at J, leaving 8 bases unmatched. CDR3 size: 14 residues. Looked up from germline, CDR1 is PRHDT and CDR2 is FYEKMQ (reference sequence). This chain's CDR3 is CASSIRAGEETQYF. CDR3 nucleotide sequence: TGTGCCAGCAGTATTAGAGCGGGAGAGGAGACCCAGTACTTC.

The gene calls are TRBV3-1 and TRBJ1-2, with a possible D match to TRBD1 (5 bases). The CDR3 has 16 amino acids. The germline V and J ends were trimmed by 6 bases and 2 bases, with 19 bases remaining between them. Germline V gene lookup returns CDR1 LGHDT and CDR2 YNNKEL (reference sequence). DNA for the CDR3: TGTGCCAGCAGTAACTGGGACCTACAGGAAAACTATGGCTACACCTTC. It is translated as CASSNWDLQENYGYTF.

This chain uses TRBV7-9 with TRBJ2-1; tentatively, D is TRBD2 (6 bases). V lost 2 bases and J 9 bases, leaving 14 bases between the germline ends. Germline CDR1 reads SEHNR; CDR2 reads FQNEAQ (reference sequence). The CDR3 extends over 14 amino acids. Here the CDR3 reads CASSLTGTEGEQFF. In DNA form, the CDR3 reads TGTGCCAGCAGCTTAACCGGGACTGAGGGTGAGCAGTTCTTC.

The chain uses TRBV19 and TRBJ1-1; no definite D call. The CDR3 has 14 residues. Trimming cost V 3 bases and J 2 bases, with 10 bases left between them. CDR1 is LNHDA, CDR2 SQIVND, per germline (reference sequence). This CDR3 is CASSIGRQNTEAFF. The CDR3, as DNA: TGTGCCAGTAGTATCGGACGGCAAAACACTGAAGCTTTCTTT.

The CDR3 here is CASRQDTYEQYF. CDR3 DNA sequence: TGTGCCAGCAGGCAGGATACCTACGAGCAGTACTTC. The rearrangement links TRBV2 to TRBJ2-7; D not certain. The V end was cut by 6 bases, the J end by 2 bases, with 8 bases between. CDR1 is SNHLY and CDR2 is FYNNEI in the germline V gene. This CDR3 comprises 12 residues.

This chain joins TRBV18 and TRBJ1-1, with D unresolved. Germline V gene lookup returns CDR1 KGHSH and CDR2 LQKENI. CDR3 size: 14 residues. The V end was cut by 1 base, the J end by 5 bases, with 11 bases between. The CDR3 nucleotides read TGTGCCAGCTCACCACTAGAGACGAGGACTGAAGCTTTCTTT. Translating it yields CASSPLETRTEAFF.